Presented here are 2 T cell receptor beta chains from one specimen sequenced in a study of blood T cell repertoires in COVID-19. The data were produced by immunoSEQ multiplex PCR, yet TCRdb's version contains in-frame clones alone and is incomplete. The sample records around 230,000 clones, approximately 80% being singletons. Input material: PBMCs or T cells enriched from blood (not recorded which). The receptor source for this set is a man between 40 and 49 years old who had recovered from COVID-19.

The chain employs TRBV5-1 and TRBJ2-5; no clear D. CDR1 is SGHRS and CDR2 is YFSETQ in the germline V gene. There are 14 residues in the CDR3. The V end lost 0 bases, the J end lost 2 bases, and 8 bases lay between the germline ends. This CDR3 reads CASSLVPEQETQYF. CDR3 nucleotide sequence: TGCGCCAGCAGCTTGGTCCCAGAACAAGAGACCCAGTACTTC.

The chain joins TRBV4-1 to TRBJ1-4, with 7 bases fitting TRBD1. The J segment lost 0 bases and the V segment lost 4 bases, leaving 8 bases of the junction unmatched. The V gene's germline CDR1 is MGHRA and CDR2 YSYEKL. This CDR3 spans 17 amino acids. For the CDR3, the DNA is TGCGCCAGCAGCCCTGCCAACAGGGGCTCAACTAATGAAAAACTGTTTTTT. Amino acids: CASSPANRGSTNEKLFF.